Listed here are 13 T cell receptor beta chains from one sample, sequenced in a study of spatial heterogeneity in lung cancer. TCRdb ran MiXCR on the 5' RACE reads and lists one entry per CDR3 protein. The repertoire holds around 40,000 distinct CDR3 sequences, 4% to 6% seen once, with less than 30% in the top ten. Time point defined: sample taken at primary tumor resection. Tumor, nontumor lung or frozen PBMC supplied whole RNA, sequenced without sorting. The sequenced sample was PBMCs, obtained at surgery. The source is a female donor with early-stage non-small cell lung cancer.

This clonotype came up many times. This chain uses TRBV4-2 with TRBJ2-3; 11 bases align to TRBD2. From germline, CDR1 is LGHNA and CDR2 YNFKEQ. Trimming at V came to 2 bases and at J to 3 bases, leaving 4 bases not matched to a gene. CDR3 length equals 16 residues. The CDR3 loop is CASSQPGLAATDTQYF. The CDR3 DNA follows: TGTGCCAGCAGCCAACCGGGACTAGCGGCGACAGATACGCAGTATTTT.

This clonotype counts as medium-sized. V and J are TRBV7-9 and TRBJ2-5; 7 nucleotides align to TRBD1. The CDR3 has 14 amino acids. Per the germline V gene, CDR1 is SEHNR and CDR2 is FQNEAQ (reference sequence). V dropped 4 bases and J dropped 4; count of bases not matched to a gene: 6. For the CDR3, the DNA is TGTGCCAGCAGCTGGACAGGACGAGGAGAGACCCAGTACTTC. It yields the protein CASSWTGRGETQYF.

This clonotype was found many times. The rearrangement links TRBV6-5 to TRBJ1-2; 9 bases fit TRBD1. The ends lost 2 bases at V and 6 bases at J; junction bases unmatched: 7. CDR1 MNHEY and CDR2 SVGAGI come from the germline V gene. The CDR3 is made up of 15 amino acids. CDR3 in DNA: TGTGCCAGCAGTTACGCGACAGGGGGAGGTGATGGCTACACCTTC. Translation: CASSYATGGGDGYTF.

The chain employs TRBV11-1 and TRBJ1-2; 7 bases line up with TRBD1. CDR1 is SGHAT and CDR2 is FQDESV in the germline V gene (reference sequence). V was pared by 5 bases and J by 1 base, with 7 bases of the junction left unmatched. The CDR3 is 15 amino acids. CDR3 loop: CASSQGDTVNYGYTF. CDR3 DNA: TGTGCCAGCAGCCAGGGGGACACCGTTAACTATGGCTACACCTTC.

This clonotype was detected a few times. The gene calls are TRBV7-3 and TRBJ2-2; maybe TRBD2 (5 bases). The CDR3 runs to 14 residues. Trimming removed 7 bases at V and 0 bases at J, with 9 bases between. The germline V gene has CDR1 SGHTA and CDR2 FQGTGA. CDR3 sequence reads: CASTSGTNTGELFF. The CDR3 bases are TGTGCCAGCACCTCGGGGACGAACACCGGGGAGCTGTTTTTT.

This clonotype was seen a few times. This chain links TRBV12-3 or TRBV12-4 with TRBJ1-5, with TRBD1 matching 8 bases. The CDR3 contains 15 residues. With 4 bases clipped from V and 2 bases from J, the junction kept 4 bases outside the gene matches. The CDR3: CASSSGGGGNQPQHF. CDR3 coding DNA: TGTGCCAGCAGTTCAGGGGGCGGGGGCAATCAGCCCCAGCATTTT.

This clonotype was seen only a few times. The genes are TRBV25-1 and TRBJ2-5; TRBD2 agrees at 8 bases. The V gene end was trimmed by 2 bases and the J gene end by 4 bases; junction bases not matched to a gene: 6. The CDR3 spans 15 residues. The germline gives CDR1 MGHDK, CDR2 SYGVNS. The CDR3 here is CASSEHRGGRETQYF. The DNA of the CDR3 is TGTGCCAGCAGTGAACATCGGGGGGGCCGAGAGACCCAGTACTTC. The full variable domain, in which reference TRBV25-1 and TRBJ2-5 provide the parts outside the CDR3, is EADIYQTPRYLVIGTGKKITLECSQTMGHDKMYWYQQDPGMELHLIHYSYGVNSTEKGDLSSESTVSRIRTEHFPLTLESARPSHTSQYLCASSEHRGGRETQYFGPGTRLLVL.

This clonotype was seen repeatedly, ten times or more. The genes are TRBV7-2 and TRBJ1-1, with 7 bases aligning to TRBD1. The CDR3 is 13 amino acids. The junction had 1 base not matched to a gene; V was cut back by 5 bases and J by 1 base. Germline lookup yields CDR1 SGHTA and CDR2 FQGNSA. The CDR3 region has the DNA TGTGCCAGCAGCCGGACAGGGAACACTGAAGCTTTCTTT. Residues: CASSRTGNTEAFF.

On this clonotype: A read error may be the cause here, since a much bigger clone is one base away. The chain recombines TRBV3-1 with TRBJ2-5; 9 bases match TRBD2. J was trimmed by 5 bases and V by 0 bases; bases with no gene match: 16. CDR1 and CDR2 from the germline V gene are LGHDT and YNNKEL (reference sequence). CDR3 length: 19 amino acids. The CDR3 DNA is TGTGCCAGCAGCCAAGATGAAGCTGGACTAGCGCCCCCAGAGGAGACCCAGTACTTC. The encoded protein is CASSQDEAGLAPPEETQYF.

This clonotype has at least ten counts. The chain employs TRBV7-9 and TRBJ2-2; TRBD2 might be the D (6 bases). This CDR3 has 15 amino acids. Trimming removed 7 bases from V and 3 bases from J, with 15 bases in between. Germline CDR1 and CDR2: SEHNR and FQNEAQ (reference sequence). The CDR3 nucleotides are TGTGCCAGCATTTCCGGGAGATTAGACACCGGGGAGCTGTTTTTT. This codes for CASISGRLDTGELFF.

This clonotype was counted only a few times. This chain joins TRBV29-1 and TRBJ2-1, with TRBD2 as a possible D gene (5 bases). The germline V gene encodes CDR1 SQVTM and CDR2 ANQGSEA. Trimming cost V 0 bases and J 6 bases, with 15 bases left between them. The CDR3 covers 15 residues. The CDR3 bases are TGCAGCGTTGAAGATTTATTAGCGTATTCCAATGAGCAGTTCTTC. It yields the protein CSVEDLLAYSNEQFF.

This clonotype was seen ten or more times. This rearrangement joins TRBV27 to TRBJ1-5; 10 positions agree with TRBD1. Trimming cost V 4 bases and J 2 bases; bases outside gene matches: 5. CDR1 is MNHEY, CDR2 SMNVEV, per germline (reference sequence). This CDR3 spans 16 amino acids. CDR3 residues: CASSSLGTGGNQPQHF. Written as DNA, the CDR3 is TGTGCCAGCAGTTCGCTAGGGACAGGGGGCAATCAGCCCCAGCATTTT.

The table lists this clonotype with many counts. The J gene is TRBJ2-1, the V gene TRBV7-8; D may be TRBD1 (5 bases). Between the trimmed V and J ends, which lost 3 bases and 7 bases, there was a span of 10 bases. This CDR3 is 13 amino acids long. Germline values: CDR1 SGHVS, CDR2 FQNEAQ. This CDR3 is CASSLDTTNEQFF. In DNA form, the CDR3 reads TGTGCCAGCAGCTTGGACACTACGAATGAGCAGTTCTTC.